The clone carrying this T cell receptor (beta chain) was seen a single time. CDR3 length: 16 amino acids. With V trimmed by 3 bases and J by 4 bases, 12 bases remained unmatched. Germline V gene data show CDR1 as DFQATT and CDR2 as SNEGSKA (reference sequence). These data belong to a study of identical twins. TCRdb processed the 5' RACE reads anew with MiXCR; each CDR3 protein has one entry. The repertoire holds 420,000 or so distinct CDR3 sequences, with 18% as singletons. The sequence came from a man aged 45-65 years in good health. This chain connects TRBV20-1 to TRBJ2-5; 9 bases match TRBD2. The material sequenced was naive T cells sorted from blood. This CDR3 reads CSARELASGERETQYF. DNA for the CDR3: TGCAGTGCTAGGGAGTTGGCTAGCGGGGAACGAGAGACCCAGTACTTC.